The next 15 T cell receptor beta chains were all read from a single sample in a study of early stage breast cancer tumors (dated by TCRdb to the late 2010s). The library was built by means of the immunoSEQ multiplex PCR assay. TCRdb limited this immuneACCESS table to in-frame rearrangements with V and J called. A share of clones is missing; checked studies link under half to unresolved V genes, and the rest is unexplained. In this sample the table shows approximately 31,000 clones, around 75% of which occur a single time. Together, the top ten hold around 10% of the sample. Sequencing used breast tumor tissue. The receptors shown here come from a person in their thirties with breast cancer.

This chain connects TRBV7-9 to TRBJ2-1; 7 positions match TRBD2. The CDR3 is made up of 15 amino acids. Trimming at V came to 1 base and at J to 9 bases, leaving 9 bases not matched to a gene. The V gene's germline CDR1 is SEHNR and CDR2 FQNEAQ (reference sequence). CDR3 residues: CASSLGAGVIGEQFF. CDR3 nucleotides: TGTGCCAGCAGCTTAGGGGCGGGAGTGATAGGTGAGCAGTTCTTC.

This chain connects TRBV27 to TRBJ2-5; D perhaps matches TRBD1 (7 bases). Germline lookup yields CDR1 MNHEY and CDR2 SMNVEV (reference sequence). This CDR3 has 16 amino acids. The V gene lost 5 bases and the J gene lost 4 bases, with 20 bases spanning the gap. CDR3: CASSMTTDRRAETQYF. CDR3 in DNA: TGTGCCAGCAGTATGACTACGGACAGGAGGGCAGAGACCCAGTACTTC.

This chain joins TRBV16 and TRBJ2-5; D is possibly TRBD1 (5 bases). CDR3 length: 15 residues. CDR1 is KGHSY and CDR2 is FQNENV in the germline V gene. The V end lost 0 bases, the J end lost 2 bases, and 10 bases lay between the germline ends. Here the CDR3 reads CASSQSSSGQETQYF. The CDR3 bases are TGTGCCAGCAGCCAATCGTCGTCAGGGCAAGAGACCCAGTACTTC.

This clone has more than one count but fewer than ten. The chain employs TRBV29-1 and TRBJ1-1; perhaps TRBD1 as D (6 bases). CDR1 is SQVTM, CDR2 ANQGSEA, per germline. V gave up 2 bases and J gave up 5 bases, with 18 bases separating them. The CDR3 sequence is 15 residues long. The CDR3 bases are TGCAGCGTTGAACCCGCAGGGGTAATGGGGACTGAAGCTTTCTTT. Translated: CSVEPAGVMGTEAFF.

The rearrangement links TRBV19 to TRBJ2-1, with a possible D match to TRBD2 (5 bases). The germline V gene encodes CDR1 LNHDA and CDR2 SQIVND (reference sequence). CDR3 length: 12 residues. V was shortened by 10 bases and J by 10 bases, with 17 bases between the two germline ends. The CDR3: CATSMGFGEQFF. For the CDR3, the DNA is TGTGCCACTAGCATGGGGTTCGGCGAGCAGTTCTTC. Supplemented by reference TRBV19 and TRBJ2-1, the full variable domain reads DGGITQSPKYLFRKEGQNVTLSCEQNLNHDAMYWYRQDPGQGLRLIYYSQIVNDFQKGDIAEGYSVSREKKESFPLTVTSAQKNPTAFYLCATSMGFGEQFFGPGTRLTVL.

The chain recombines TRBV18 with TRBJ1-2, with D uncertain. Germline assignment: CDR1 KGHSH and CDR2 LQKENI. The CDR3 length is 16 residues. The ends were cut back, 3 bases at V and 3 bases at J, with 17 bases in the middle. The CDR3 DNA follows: TGTGCCAGCTCACCCATAGATAGCACGTCGGACTATGGCTACACCTTC. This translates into CASSPIDSTSDYGYTF.

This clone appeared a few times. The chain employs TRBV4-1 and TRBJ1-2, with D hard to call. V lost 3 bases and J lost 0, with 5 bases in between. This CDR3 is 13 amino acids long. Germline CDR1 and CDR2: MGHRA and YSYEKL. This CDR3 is CASSQPANYGYTF. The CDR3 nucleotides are TGCGCCAGCAGCCAGCCAGCTAACTATGGCTACACCTTC.

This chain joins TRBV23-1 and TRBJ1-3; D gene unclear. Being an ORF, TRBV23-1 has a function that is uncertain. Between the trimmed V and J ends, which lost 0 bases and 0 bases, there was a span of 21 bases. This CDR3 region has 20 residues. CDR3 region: CASSQSNLCGAQISGNTIYF. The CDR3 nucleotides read TGCGCCAGCAGTCAATCGAATTTGTGCGGCGCCCAGATCTCTGGAAACACCATATATTTT.

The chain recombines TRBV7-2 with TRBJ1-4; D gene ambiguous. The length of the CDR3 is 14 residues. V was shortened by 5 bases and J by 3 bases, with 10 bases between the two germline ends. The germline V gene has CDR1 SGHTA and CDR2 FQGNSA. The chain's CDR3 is CASSQTRSNEKLFF. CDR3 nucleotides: TGTGCCAGCAGCCAGACACGGTCTAATGAAAAACTGTTTTTT. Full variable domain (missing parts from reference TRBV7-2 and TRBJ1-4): GAGVSQSPSNKVTEKGKDVELRCDPISGHTALYWYRQSLGQGLEFLIYFQGNSAPDKSGLPSDRFSAERTGGSVSTLTIQRTQQEDSAVYLCASSQTRSNEKLFFGSGTQLSVL.

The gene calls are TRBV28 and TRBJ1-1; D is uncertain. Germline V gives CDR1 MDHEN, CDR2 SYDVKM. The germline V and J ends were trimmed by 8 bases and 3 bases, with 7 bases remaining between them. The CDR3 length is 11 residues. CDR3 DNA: TGTGCCAGCCACGTGGACACTGAAGCTTTCTTT. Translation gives CASHVDTEAFF.

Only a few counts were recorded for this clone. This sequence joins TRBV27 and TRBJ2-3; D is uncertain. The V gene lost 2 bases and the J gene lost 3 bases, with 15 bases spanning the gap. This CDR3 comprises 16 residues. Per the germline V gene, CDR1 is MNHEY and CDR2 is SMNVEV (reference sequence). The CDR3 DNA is TGTGCCAGCAGTTTAAGGTCCACTAAGGGAACAGATACGCAGTATTTT. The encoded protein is CASSLRSTKGTDTQYF.

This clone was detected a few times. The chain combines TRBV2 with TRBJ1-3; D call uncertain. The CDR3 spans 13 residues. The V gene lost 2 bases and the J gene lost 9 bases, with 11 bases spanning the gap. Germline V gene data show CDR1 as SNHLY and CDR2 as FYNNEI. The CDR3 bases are TGTGCCAGCAGTGAAAGACAAGAGAGCACCATATATTTT. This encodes CASSERQESTIYF. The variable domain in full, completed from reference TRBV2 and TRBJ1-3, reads EPEVTQTPSHQVTQMGQEVILRCVPISNHLYFYWYRQILGQKVEFLVSFYNNEISEKSEIFDDQFSVERPDGSNFTLKIRSTKLEDSAMYFCASSERQESTIYFGEGSWLTVV.

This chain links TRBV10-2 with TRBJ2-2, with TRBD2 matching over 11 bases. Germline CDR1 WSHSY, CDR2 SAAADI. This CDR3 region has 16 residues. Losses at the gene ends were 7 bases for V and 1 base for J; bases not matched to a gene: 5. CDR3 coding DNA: TGCGCCAGCACCCAGGGACTAGCGGTGAACACCGGGGAGCTGTTTTTT. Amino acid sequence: CASTQGLAVNTGELFF.

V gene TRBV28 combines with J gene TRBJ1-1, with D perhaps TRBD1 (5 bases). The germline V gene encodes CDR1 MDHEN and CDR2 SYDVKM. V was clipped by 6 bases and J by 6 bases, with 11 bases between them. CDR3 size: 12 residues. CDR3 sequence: CASRGEGSEAFF. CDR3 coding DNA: TGTGCCAGCAGGGGGGAGGGGTCTGAAGCTTTCTTT.

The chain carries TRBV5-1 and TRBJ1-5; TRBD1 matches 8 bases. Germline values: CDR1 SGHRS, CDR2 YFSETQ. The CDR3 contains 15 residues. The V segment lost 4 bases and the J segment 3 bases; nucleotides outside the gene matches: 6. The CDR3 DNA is TGCGCCAGCAGCCCGACAGGGGACCTCAATCAGCCCCAGCATTTT. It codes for CASSPTGDLNQPQHF.